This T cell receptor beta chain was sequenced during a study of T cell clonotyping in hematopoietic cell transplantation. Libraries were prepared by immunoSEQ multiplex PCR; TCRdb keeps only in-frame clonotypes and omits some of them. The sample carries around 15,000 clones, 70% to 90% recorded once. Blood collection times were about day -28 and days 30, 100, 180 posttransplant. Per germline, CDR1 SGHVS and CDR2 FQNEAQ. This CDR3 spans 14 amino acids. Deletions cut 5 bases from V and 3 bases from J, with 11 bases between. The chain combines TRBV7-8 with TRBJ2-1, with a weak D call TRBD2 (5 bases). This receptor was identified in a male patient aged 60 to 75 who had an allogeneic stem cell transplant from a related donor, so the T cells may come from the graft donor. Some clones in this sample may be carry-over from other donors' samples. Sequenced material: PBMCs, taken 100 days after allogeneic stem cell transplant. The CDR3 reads CASSRELDYNEQFF. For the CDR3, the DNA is TGTGCCAGCAGCCGGGAATTAGACTACAATGAGCAGTTCTTC.